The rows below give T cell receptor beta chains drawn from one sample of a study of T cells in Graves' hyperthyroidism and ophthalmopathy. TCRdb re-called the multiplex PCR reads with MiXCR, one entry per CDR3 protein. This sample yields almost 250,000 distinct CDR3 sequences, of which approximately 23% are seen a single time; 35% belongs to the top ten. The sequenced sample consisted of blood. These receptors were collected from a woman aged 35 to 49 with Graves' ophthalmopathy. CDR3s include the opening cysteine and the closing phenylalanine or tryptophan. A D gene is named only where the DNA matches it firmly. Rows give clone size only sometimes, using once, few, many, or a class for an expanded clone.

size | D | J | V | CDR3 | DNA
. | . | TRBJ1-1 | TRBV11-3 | CASSLDSRSDTEAFF | TGTGCCAGCAGCTTAGACTCCAGGTCTGACACTGAAGCTTTCTTT
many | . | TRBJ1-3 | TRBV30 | CAWSDPTDGGNTIYF | TGTGCCTGGAGTGACCCCACGGATGGCGGTAACACCATATATTTT
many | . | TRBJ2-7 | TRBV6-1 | CASSELSAEQYF | TGTGCCAGCAGTGAATTGAGTGCGGAGCAGTACTTC
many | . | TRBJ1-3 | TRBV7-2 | CASSLMTNSGNTIYF | TGTGCCAGCAGCTTAATGACAAACTCTGGAAACACCATATATTTT
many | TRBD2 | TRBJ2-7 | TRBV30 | CAWSVLGASGSYEQYF | TGTGCCTGGAGTGTACTCGGGGCTAGCGGGAGCTACGAGCAGTACTTC
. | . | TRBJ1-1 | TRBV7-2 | CASSPSSRSSAFF | TGTGCCAGCAGCCCTTCCTCACGCTCGTCAGCTTTCTTT
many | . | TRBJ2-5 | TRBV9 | CASSVRLQETQYF | TGTGCCAGCAGCGTAAGGCTACAAGAGACCCAGTACTTC
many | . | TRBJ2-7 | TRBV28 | CASSPPGTYEQYF | TGTGCCAGCAGTCCCCCTGGGACCTACGAGCAGTACTTC
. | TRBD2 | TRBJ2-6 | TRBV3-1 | CASSLGLAGYSGANVLTF | TGTGCCAGCAGCCTTGGTCTAGCGGGCTACTCTGGGGCCAACGTCCTGACTTTC
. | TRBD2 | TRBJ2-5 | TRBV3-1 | CASSQDPTSSKETQYF | TGTGCCAGCAGCCAAGATCCGACTAGCTCTAAAGAGACCCAGTACTTC
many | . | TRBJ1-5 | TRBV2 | CASSEYHRDYQPQHF | TGTGCCAGCAGTGAATATCACAGGGACTATCAGCCCCAGCATTTT
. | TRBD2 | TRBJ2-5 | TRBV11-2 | CASSRTSGGAEGGTQYF | TGTGCCAGCAGCCGGACTAGCGGGGGGGCCGAAGGAGGGACCCAGTACTTC
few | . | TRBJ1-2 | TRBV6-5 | CASSYRPLGGGGYTF | TGTGCCAGCAGTTACCGCCCCCTGGGCGGGGGTGGCTACACCTTC
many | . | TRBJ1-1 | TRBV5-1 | CASSLGNLVTEAFF | TGCGCCAGCAGCTTGGGTAACCTAGTTACTGAAGCTTTCTTT
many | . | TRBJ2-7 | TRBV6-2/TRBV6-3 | CATQGGGESYEQYF | TGTGCCACCCAAGGAGGCGGGGAAAGCTACGAGCAGTACTTC
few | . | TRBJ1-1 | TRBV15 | CATSRERGGTEAFF | TGTGCCACCAGCAGGGAGAGGGGTGGGACTGAAGCTTTCTTT
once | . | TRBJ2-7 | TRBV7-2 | CASSYSRGTYEQSF | TGTGCCAGCAGCTATTCCAGGGGCACCTACGAGCAGTCCTTC
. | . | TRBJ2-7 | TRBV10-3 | CATVPTDYVSEQYF | TGTGCCACCGTACCTACTGACTACGTATCGGAGCAGTACTTC
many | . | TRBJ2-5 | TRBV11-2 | CASSLQSTETQYF | TGTGCCAGCAGCTTACAGTCTACCGAGACCCAGTACTTC
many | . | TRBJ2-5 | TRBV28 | CASTRNEETQYF | TGTGCCAGCACCCGAAATGAAGAGACCCAGTACTTC
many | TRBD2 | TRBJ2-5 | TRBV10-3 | CATRTSGQETQYF | TGTGCCACCCGGACTAGCGGACAAGAGACCCAGTACTTC
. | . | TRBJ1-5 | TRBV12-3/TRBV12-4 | CASSPSRVQPQHF | TGTGCCAGCAGTCCCAGCAGGGTGCAGCCCCAGCATTTT
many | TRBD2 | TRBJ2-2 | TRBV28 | CASIVAGGTGELFF | TGTGCCAGTATCGTAGCGGGAGGAACCGGGGAGCTGTTTTTT
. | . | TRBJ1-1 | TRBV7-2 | CASSVEGRTEAFF | TGTGCCAGCAGCGTGGAGGGTAGGACTGAAGCTTTCTTT
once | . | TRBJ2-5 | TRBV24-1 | CAISESSGVPQETQYF | TGTGCCATCAGTGAGTCGAGTGGGGTCCCCCAAGAGACCCAGTACTTC
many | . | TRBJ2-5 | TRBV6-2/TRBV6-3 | CASSYLRLQETQYF | TGTGCCAGCAGTTACTTGAGACTCCAAGAGACCCAGTACTTC